What follows describes a single TCR beta chain. Which antigen it targets is not known. Qualities for individual bases were not recorded, and no much larger clone is one base off. This specimen belongs to a study of blood T cell repertoires in COVID-19 (TCRdb year 2020). With regard to the full study: The collaborator samples originated in the United States, Italy and Spain and spanned the acute and convalescent phases of COVID-19. The prospective study material was composed of cDNA or gDNA derived from T cells, B-cell-depleted T cells, or PBMCs. Where available, HLA class I and class II types were obtained from metadata supplied by the sample provider rather than from assay-based typing. Deeply sampled blood TCRbeta repertoires from subjects exposed to, actively infected with, or recovered from COVID-19 were included in the dataset. Nearly every sample came with metadata listing a de-identified subject ID, COVID-19 status, age in years and sex. Samples came from the ongoing ImmuneRACE study (first 160 participants) plus 1,254 subjects from 6 global collaborators. A freely available public database, intended as a resource for researchers studying the immune response to SARS-CoV-2, is where the repertoires were released.

After removal of 1 base from V and 4 bases from J, the junction retains 4 bases not matched to a gene. From the germline V gene, CDR1 is LGHNA and CDR2 is YNFKEQ. The CDR3 spans 15 residues, from the cysteine through the phenylalanine. The kept DNA is CDR3 alone, 45 bases in frame from the first base. General conclusions and limits of the study: The amount of clinical and demographic metadata varied by source and participant and was provided uncurated.

Collaborating institutions collected whole blood in K2EDTA tubes following their own protocols. Collaborator samples were shipped for TCRbeta analysis as frozen whole blood, isolated PBMCs, or DNA extracted from either sample type. The immunoSEQ Assay, a bias-controlled multiplex PCR, was used to amplify TCRbeta CDR3 regions from genomic DNA. The original methods were these. Within the assay, amplification of reference gene primers was used to estimate how many nucleated cells each sample contained. To quantify the absolute abundance of each unique TCRbeta CDR3 rearrangement, sequence reads were collapsed and filtered. Productive Simpson clonality was computed per sample as the square root of Simpson's diversity index over productive rearrangements. As stored in TCRdb, this immuneACCESS dataset retains in-frame rearrangements with V and J assigned. A fraction of the clones does not appear; measured against another copy, unresolved V genes explain less than half of the discrepancy, and the remainder lacks a known reason. The D gene and trimming were derived from the DNA, and the V and J assignments and clone size from that table. This sample lists some 80,000 clones; about four fifths were detected once. The top ten clones comprise about 5.4% of the sample.

Sequencing was carried out using peripheral blood. The TCR sequence derives from a woman aged 80 or over with active or convalescent COVID-19. The chain links TRBV4-2 with TRBJ2-7, with 10 middle bases fitting TRBD2. The CDR3 protein is CASSQAKLAGYEQYF. The nucleotide sequence reads TGTGCCAGCAGCCAAGCGAAACTAGCGGGATACGAGCAGTACTTC.